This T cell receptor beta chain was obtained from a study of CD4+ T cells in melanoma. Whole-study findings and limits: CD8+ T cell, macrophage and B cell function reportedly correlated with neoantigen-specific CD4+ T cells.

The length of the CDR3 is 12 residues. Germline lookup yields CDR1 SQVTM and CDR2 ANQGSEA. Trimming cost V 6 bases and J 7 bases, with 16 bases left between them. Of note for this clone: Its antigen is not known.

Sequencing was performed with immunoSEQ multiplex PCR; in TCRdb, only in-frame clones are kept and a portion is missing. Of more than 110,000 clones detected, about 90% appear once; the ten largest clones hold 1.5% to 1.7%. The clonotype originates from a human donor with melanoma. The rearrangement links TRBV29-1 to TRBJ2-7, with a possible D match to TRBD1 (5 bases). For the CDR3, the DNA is TGCAGCGTGGCAGGGATAACTCAAGAGCAGTACTTC. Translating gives CSVAGITQEQYF.